Following are 22 T cell receptor beta chains from one sample sequenced in a study of identical twins. MiXCR, run by TCRdb on the 5' RACE reads, gives a single entry per CDR3 protein. This table has around 960,000 distinct CDR3 sequences, approximately 13% appearing once. The same data also went into a second study, on yellow fever vaccine responses in identical twins.

The material sequenced was PBMCs. The source is a woman under 30 in good health.

This rearrangement joins TRBV4-1 to TRBJ2-7; the D gene is possibly TRBD2 (5 bases). V lost 0 bases and J lost 4, with 10 bases in between. Germline V CDR1 and CDR2: MGHRA, YSYEKL. The CDR3 runs 14 residues. The CDR3 DNA reads TGCGCCAGCAGCCAAGATACGCCGGGGTACGAGCAGTACGTC. Translating it yields CASSQDTPGYEQYV.

CDR3 sequence: CSVDGAGDEQYF. CDR3 nucleotide sequence: TGCAGCGTTGATGGGGCTGGGGACGAGCAGTACTTC. The chain combines TRBV29-1 with TRBJ2-7; perhaps TRBD1 as D (5 bases). The germline gives CDR1 SQVTM, CDR2 ANQGSEA. The V end lost 3 bases, the J end lost 5 bases, and 11 bases lay between the germline ends. The CDR3 runs 12 residues.

In its sample, this clonotype was seen many times. The chain uses TRBV2 and TRBJ2-3; TRBD2 aligns across 7 bases. The junction had 12 bases not matched to a gene; V was cut back by 4 bases and J by 2 bases. This CDR3 spans 17 amino acids. Germline-derived CDR1 and CDR2 are SNHLY and FYNNEI. CDR3 residues: CASSVEAAGVLTDTQYF. The CDR3 bases are TGTGCCAGCAGTGTAGAGGCCGCGGGGGTCCTCACAGATACGCAGTATTTT.

The J gene is TRBJ2-1, the V gene TRBV19; 12 bases map to TRBD2. Germline V gene data show CDR1 as LNHDA and CDR2 as SQIVND (reference sequence). The CDR3 consists of 16 residues. The ends lost 5 bases at V and 6 bases at J; junction bases unmatched: 8. The CDR3 DNA sequence: TGTGCCAGTAGTCCCTCGGGACTAGCGGGCCTCAATGAGCAGTTCTTC. The encoded protein is CASSPSGLAGLNEQFF.

In this sample, this clonotype turned up a few times. The gene calls are TRBV5-1 and TRBJ2-3; 10 positions agree with TRBD2. The CDR3 loop spans 17 amino acids. CDR1 and CDR2 (germline): SGHRS, YFSETQ. V lost 4 bases to trimming and J lost 1 base; unmatched junction nucleotides: 9. CDR3 residues: CASSQDPLAGGTDTQYF. CDR3 nucleotide sequence: TGCGCCAGCAGCCAGGACCCCCTAGCGGGGGGCACAGATACGCAGTATTTT.

In this sample, this clonotype turned up a few times. The rearrangement joins TRBV12-3 or TRBV12-4 to TRBJ2-3; the match to TRBD2 covers 8 bases. V lost 3 bases to trimming and J lost 4 bases; unmatched junction nucleotides: 3. The CDR3 is made up of 14 amino acids. CDR3 in DNA: TGTGCCAGCAGTTTCCGACTAGCGTCAGATACGCAGTATTTT. The encoded protein is CASSFRLASDTQYF.

The chain recombines TRBV4-1 with TRBJ2-5, with TRBD2 matching over 15 bases. With 8 bases clipped from V and 7 bases from J, the junction kept 11 bases outside the gene matches. Germline lookup yields CDR1 MGHRA and CDR2 YSYEKL. CDR3 length equals 16 residues. CDR3 amino acids: CASCPLGTSGGSTQYF. In nucleotides, the CDR3 is TGCGCCAGCTGCCCCCTGGGGACTAGCGGGGGGTCGACCCAGTACTTC.

This clonotype occurred a few times. The V call is TRBV7-9, the J call TRBJ2-1; either TRBD1 or TRBD2 may fit D (5 bases each). The germline V gene has CDR1 SEHNR and CDR2 FQNEAQ (reference sequence). The CDR3 has 16 residues. With 5 bases removed from V and 0 bases from J, the gap between germline ends came to 14 bases. DNA of the CDR3: TGTGCCAGCAGCGACCGGGACCCAGGCTCCTACAATGAGCAGTTCTTC. This sequence encodes CASSDRDPGSYNEQFF.

The chain joins TRBV14 to TRBJ2-5, with 7 bases aligning to TRBD2. Per the germline V gene, CDR1 is SGHDN and CDR2 is FVKESK. J gave up 0 bases and V 0 bases, and 16 bases lay outside the gene matches. The CDR3 loop spans 20 amino acids. The CDR3 DNA is TGTGCCAGCAGCCAAGATCGGCTTAGCTGGACTAGAGAGTACCAAGAGACCCAGTACTTC. Amino acids: CASSQDRLSWTREYQETQYF.

This chain connects TRBV20-1 to TRBJ1-5; D unclear. Trimming shortened V by 3 bases and J by 0 bases, and 6 bases separated the two germline ends. This CDR3 is built from 13 residues. Germline lookup yields CDR1 DFQATT and CDR2 SNEGSKA (reference sequence). Written as DNA, the CDR3 is TGCAGTGCTAGCCCACATAGCAATCAGCCCCAGCATTTT. Translation: CSASPHSNQPQHF.

This clonotype occurred a few times. The chain recombines TRBV15 with TRBJ2-7, with TRBD1 matching over 8 bases. Per the germline V gene, CDR1 is LNHNV and CDR2 is YYDKDF (reference sequence). This CDR3 is 14 amino acids long. Germline trimming cut 0 bases from V and 7 bases from J; bases unmatched to any gene: 5. The CDR3 nucleotides read TGTGCCACCAGCAGAGACCGACAGGGGAGGGAGCAGTACGTC. Translating it yields CATSRDRQGREQYV.

This clonotype has a count of ten or more. The V gene is TRBV6-1, the J gene TRBJ1-1; 10 bases fit TRBD1. Germline CDR1 and CDR2: MNHNS and SASEGT. This CDR3 comprises 14 residues. V dropped 6 bases and J dropped 1; count of bases not matched to a gene: 2. CDR3 loop: CASRRQGANTEAFF. The CDR3, as DNA: TGTGCCAGCAGGCGACAGGGGGCGAACACTGAAGCTTTCTTT.

Note on this clonotype: An end of the junction does not agree with germline; a read error may underlie this. CDR3 sequence: CASSRTGNLNTEAFF. As DNA, the CDR3 is TGTGCCAGCAGCCGGACAGGGAACCTGAACACTGAGGCTTTCTTT. The chain joins TRBV5-4 to TRBJ1-1; 8 nucleotides line up with TRBD1. This CDR3 has 15 amino acids. CDR1 is SGHNT, CDR2 YYREEE, per germline (reference sequence). Filled out from reference TRBV5-4 and TRBJ1-1, the complete variable domain reads ETGVTQSPTHLIKTRGQQVTLRCSSQSGHNTVSWYQQALGQGPQFIFQYYREEENGRGNFPPRFSGLQFPNYSSELNVNALELDDSALYLCASSRTGNLNTEAFFGQGTRLTVV.

The rearrangement joins TRBV10-2 to TRBJ2-7, with TRBD2 matching over 8 bases. The CDR3 spans 17 residues. V lost 7 bases and J lost 0; bases outside the gene matches: 14. From germline, CDR1 is WSHSY and CDR2 SAAADI. CDR3 in amino acids: CASTRGLGGGTSYEQYV. The CDR3 bases are TGCGCCAGCACACGGGGATTGGGCGGGGGGACCTCCTACGAGCAGTACGTC.

The chain couples TRBV5-1 to TRBJ2-5, with 7 bases that match TRBD1. Germline CDR1 is SGHRS and CDR2 is YFSETQ. The CDR3 has 15 residues. J gave up 4 bases and V 0 bases, and 6 bases lay outside the gene matches. CDR3 DNA sequence: TGCGCCAGCAGCTTGGAGGGGACAGATACAGAGACCCAGTACTTC. It encodes CASSLEGTDTETQYF.

This clonotype showed up many times. V usage is TRBV5-1 and J usage is TRBJ2-1; 8 positions agree with TRBD2. V shed 4 bases and J 6 bases; nucleotides not matched to a gene: 3. The V gene's germline CDR1 is SGHRS and CDR2 YFSETQ. The CDR3 has 13 residues. The CDR3 is CASSPGTSNEQFF. The CDR3 DNA follows: TGCGCCAGCAGCCCTGGGACTAGCAATGAGCAGTTCTTC.

This clonotype appeared a few times. The V call is TRBV6-5, the J call TRBJ2-7, with TRBD1 identical over 8 bases. Germline V gene lookup returns CDR1 MNHEY and CDR2 SVGAGI. The trim removed 0 bases at V and 2 bases at J, leaving 0 bases unmatched. The CDR3 totals 14 residues. Here the CDR3 reads CASSYSTGAYEQYF. CDR3 coding DNA: TGTGCCAGCAGTTACTCGACAGGGGCCTACGAGCAGTACTTC.

Only a few counts were recorded for this clonotype. The DNA of the CDR3 is TGTGCCAGCAGCTTAGTTTCTAGCGGGAGGAATGAGCAGTTCTTC. Amino acid sequence: CASSLVSSGRNEQFF. The V call is TRBV7-9, the J call TRBJ2-1; 11 bases fit TRBD2. V shed 1 base, J shed 7 bases, and the junction held 3 bases outside the gene matches. CDR3 length: 15 residues. Germline values: CDR1 SEHNR, CDR2 FQNEAQ (reference sequence).

This clonotype was detected many times. The chain joins TRBV5-1 to TRBJ2-5; 9 positions agree with TRBD1. Germline V gene data show CDR1 as SGHRS and CDR2 as YFSETQ. The CDR3 is 18 amino acids. After removal of 3 bases from V and 5 bases from J, the junction contained 17 bases not matched to a gene. CDR3 nucleotides: TGCGCCAGCAGCTCGAAGCCAGCCGGGACAGGGATTGGGGAGACCCAGTACTTC. It is translated as CASSSKPAGTGIGETQYF.

The sample holds a few counts of this clonotype. The chain joins TRBV6-2 or TRBV6-3 to TRBJ2-1; D not certain. In germline, CDR1 is MNHEY, CDR2 SVGEGT. The CDR3 contains 12 residues. The V and J ends lost 0 bases and 9 bases respectively, with 6 bases between them. The CDR3 DNA follows: TGTGCCAGCAGTTACTCGACGGCTGAGCAGTTCTTC. Its protein product is CASSYSTAEQFF.

This clonotype has a count of ten or more. The V gene is TRBV27, the J gene TRBJ2-7; 9 nucleotides align to TRBD1. J was trimmed by 1 base and V by 7 bases; bases with no gene match: 2. The CDR3 length is 13 residues. The germline V gene has CDR1 MNHEY and CDR2 SMNVEV (reference sequence). CDR3 nucleotide sequence: TGTGCCAGCACGGGACAGGGATCCTACGAGCAGTACTTC. This translates into CASTGQGSYEQYF.

This clonotype has just a few counts. The V and J genes are TRBV28 and TRBJ2-2; 9 bases are shared with TRBD1. V was clipped by 3 bases and J by 5 bases; unmatched bases: 7. The germline V gene has CDR1 MDHEN and CDR2 SYDVKM. The CDR3 is 16 amino acids. The CDR3 is CASSFSGTGMTGELFF. For the CDR3, the DNA is TGTGCCAGCAGTTTTTCCGGGACAGGGATGACCGGGGAGCTGTTTTTT.